Following are 17 T cell receptor beta chains from one sample sequenced in a study of blood T cell repertoires in COVID-19. Here immunoSEQ multiplex PCR was the method, and the copy in TCRdb shows in-frame clones only, minus some. The sample records around 310,000 clones, about nine tenths being singletons. Sequenced material: peripheral blood. The receptors originated from a woman aged 55-70 years with acute or convalescent COVID-19.

This rearrangement joins TRBV7-2 to TRBJ1-1; D might be TRBD1 (6 bases). With 3 bases removed from V and 0 bases from J, the gap between germline ends came to 11 bases. The CDR3 covers 15 residues. Germline V CDR1 and CDR2: SGHTA, FQGNSA. This chain's CDR3 is CASSLHRDMNTEAFF. Here the CDR3 DNA reads TGTGCCAGCAGCTTGCACAGGGACATGAACACTGAAGCTTTCTTT.

The chain joins TRBV28 to TRBJ1-1; 8 bases align to TRBD1. Germline V gene sequence: CDR1 MDHEN, CDR2 SYDVKM. The V gene end was trimmed by 6 bases and the J gene end by 5 bases; junction bases not matched to a gene: 11. This CDR3 contains 15 residues. The chain's CDR3 is CASSLGTGGRTEAFF. CDR3 in DNA: TGTGCCAGCAGCCTAGGGACAGGAGGTAGAACTGAAGCTTTCTTT. Full variable domain (remainder filled in from reference TRBV28 and TRBJ1-1): DVKVTQSSRYLVKRTGEKVFLECVQDMDHENMFWYRQDPGLGLRLIYFSYDVKMKEKGDIPEGYSVSREKKERFSLILESASTNQTSMYLCASSLGTGGRTEAFFGQGTRLTVV.

The rearrangement joins TRBV7-8 to TRBJ1-2; a possible D gene is TRBD1 (5 bases). Germline V CDR1 and CDR2: SGHVS, FQNEAQ. Trimming cost V 1 base and J 5 bases, with 14 bases left between them. CDR3 length: 15 amino acids. The CDR3, as DNA: TGTGCCAGCAGCTTAGTGCCGGGGGATCGGTATGGCTACACCTTC. Translating it yields CASSLVPGDRYGYTF.

J is TRBJ1-3 and V is TRBV30; weak D call: TRBD1 (5 bases). The CDR3 runs 14 residues. From germline, CDR1 is GTSNPN and CDR2 SVGIG (reference sequence). V was shortened by 2 bases and J by 1 base, with 9 bases between the two germline ends. The DNA of the CDR3 is TGTGCCTGGAGTATACAGGAATCTGGAAACACCATATATTTT. Translation gives CAWSIQESGNTIYF.

This chain joins TRBV29-1 and TRBJ1-1; no clear D. V lost 7 bases, J lost 5 bases, and 8 bases lay in between. CDR1 is SQVTM and CDR2 is ANQGSEA in the germline V gene. The CDR3 has 10 amino acids. In DNA form, the CDR3 reads TGCAGCGCTGCGGGGACTGAAGCTTTCTTT. Amino acid sequence: CSAAGTEAFF.

The chain combines TRBV23-1 with TRBJ1-4; D gene uncertain. TRBV23-1 is identified as an open reading frame with a role that is uncertain. V was cut by 7 bases and J by 5 bases, with 17 bases left in between. This CDR3 is 15 amino acids long. This CDR3 reads CASIPGWWLNEKLFF. CDR3 DNA: TGCGCCAGCATACCGGGGTGGTGGTTGAATGAAAAACTGTTTTTT.

This clone was seen just once. The chain employs TRBV5-6 and TRBJ2-5; 9 positions match TRBD1. The J segment lost 0 bases and the V segment lost 1 base, leaving 4 bases of the junction unmatched. The CDR3 runs to 16 residues. Germline values: CDR1 SGHDT, CDR2 YYEEEE. CDR3 sequence: CASSLSGQGYQETQYF. CDR3 DNA: TGTGCCAGCAGCTTGTCAGGACAGGGGTACCAAGAGACCCAGTACTTC. Based on the CDR3 plus reference TRBV5-6 and TRBJ2-5, the full variable domain is DAGVTQSPTHLIKTRGQQVTLRCSPKSGHDTVSWYQQALGQGPQFIFQYYEEEERQRGNFPDRFSGHQFPNYSSELNVNALLLGDSALYLCASSLSGQGYQETQYFGPGTRLLVL.

The chain employs TRBV27 and TRBJ2-3; 13 positions match TRBD2. V lost 5 bases and J lost 2; bases outside the gene matches: 7. The germline V gene has CDR1 MNHEY and CDR2 SMNVEV (reference sequence). This CDR3 has 17 residues. The CDR3 bases are TGTGCCAGCAGTGGGACTAGCGGGGAAACTAACACAGATACGCAGTATTTT. Protein sequence: CASSGTSGETNTDTQYF.

The chain is built from TRBV3-1 (or the pseudogene TRBV3-2) and TRBJ1-1, with D unclear. CDR3 length equals 16 residues. The germline CDR1 and CDR2 sequences are LGHDT and YNNKEL (reference sequence). The V gene lost 4 bases and the J gene lost 0 bases, with 15 bases spanning the gap. CDR3 in DNA: TGTGCCAGCAGCCTGGTCTTCGAACTTTTGAACACTGAAGCTTTCTTT. Translated: CASSLVFELLNTEAFF.

V usage is TRBV6-2 or TRBV6-3 and J usage is TRBJ2-7, with 15 positions matching TRBD2. Germline CDR1 is MNHEY and CDR2 is SVGEGT. V was pared by 6 bases and J by 4 bases, with 22 bases of the junction left unmatched. The CDR3 loop spans 21 amino acids. The CDR3 loop reads CASRPGLAGGSTVSHLYEQYF. CDR3 DNA: TGTGCCAGCAGGCCTGGACTAGCGGGAGGGTCGACCGTAAGCCATCTTTACGAGCAGTACTTC.

The rearrangement joins TRBV7-8 to TRBJ2-1; TRBD2 is a possible D gene (6 bases). V shed 1 base and J shed 5 bases, with 9 bases lying between them. The CDR3 runs 14 residues. The germline gives CDR1 SGHVS, CDR2 FQNEAQ. The CDR3 loop is CASSLEGLNNEQFF. CDR3 sequence (DNA): TGTGCCAGCAGCTTAGAGGGACTGAACAATGAGCAGTTCTTC.

CDR3 amino acids: CASSQITSAQETQYF. The CDR3 DNA reads as TGCGCCAGCAGCCAGATTACTAGCGCCCAAGAGACCCAGTACTTC. The chain combines TRBV4-1 with TRBJ2-5, with 7 bases lining up with TRBD2. The trim removed 3 bases at V and 1 base at J, leaving 5 bases unmatched. Germline loops: CDR1 MGHRA, CDR2 YSYEKL. The CDR3 runs to 15 residues.

The gene calls are TRBV2 and TRBJ2-1; 12 bases fit TRBD2. The ends lost 5 bases at V and 1 base at J; junction bases unmatched: 3. Per the germline V gene, CDR1 is SNHLY and CDR2 is FYNNEI. CDR3 length equals 16 residues. The CDR3 coding sequence is TGTGCCAGCAGTTCGACTAGCGGGGGTTCCTACAATGAGCAGTTCTTC. Its translation: CASSSTSGGSYNEQFF.

J is TRBJ2-7 and V is TRBV3-1 (or the pseudogene TRBV3-2); 10 positions agree with TRBD2. The trim removed 1 base at V and 3 bases at J, leaving 6 bases unmatched. Germline-derived CDR1 and CDR2 are LGHDT and YNNKEL (reference sequence). There are 16 residues in the CDR3. CDR3 sequence: CASSQATSGWFYEQYF. CDR3 coding DNA: TGTGCCAGCAGCCAAGCGACTAGCGGGTGGTTCTACGAGCAGTACTTC.

J is TRBJ1-5 and V is TRBV18; 8 bases line up with TRBD1. After removal of 8 bases from V and 2 bases from J, the junction contained 8 bases not matched to a gene. The CDR3 is made up of 15 amino acids. CDR1 is KGHSH and CDR2 is LQKENI in the germline V gene. In DNA, the CDR3 is TGTGCCAGCACCCCGACAGGGGCGGGCAATCAGCCCCAGCATTTT. Translation gives CASTPTGAGNQPQHF.

The rearrangement joins TRBV28 to TRBJ1-5; D is undetermined. The germline gives CDR1 MDHEN, CDR2 SYDVKM. V lost 4 bases and J 0 bases, leaving 7 bases between the germline ends. CDR3 length: 14 residues. For the CDR3, the DNA is TGTGCCAGCAGTTATCTTTATAGCAATCAGCCCCAGCATTTT. This codes for CASSYLYSNQPQHF.

The genes are TRBV2 and TRBJ2-1; D is possibly TRBD1 (5 bases). V lost 7 bases and J 4 bases, leaving 11 bases between the germline ends. CDR1 SNHLY and CDR2 FYNNEI come from the germline V gene. The CDR3 sequence is 13 residues long. The CDR3 region has the DNA TGTGCCAGCAAACCAGACAGTTACAATGAGCAGTTCTTC. Translated, it gives CASKPDSYNEQFF.